A selection of T cell receptor beta chains follows, all from one sample in a study of blood T cell repertoires in COVID-19. Clones were sequenced by immunoSEQ multiplex PCR, and TCRdb holds only the in-frame ones, with some missing. The sample has about 120,000 clones, roughly 90% seen once. Sequencing was done on a sample of peripheral blood. The source of these receptors is a woman aged 55-70 years with COVID-19, enrolled during active disease. CDR3s include the opening cysteine and the closing phenylalanine or tryptophan. The order of the fields is V gene, J gene, D gene, clone size, CDR3 DNA, CDR3 protein. D genes are given only for firm matches. The size field is filled for only some rows; it gives once, few, many or a size class.

V gene: TRBV4-2; J gene: TRBJ2-7; D gene: .; clone size: .; CDR3 DNA: TGTGCCAGCAGCCAAGGAATGATTGGGCAGGGGGGAATGGAGCAGTACTTC; CDR3 protein: CASSQGMIGQGGMEQYF
V gene: TRBV5-5; J gene: TRBJ2-2; D gene: .; clone size: .; CDR3 DNA: TGTGCCAGCAGCTTGGTAGCAGAATCCACCGGGGAGCTGTTTTTT; CDR3 protein: CASSLVAESTGELFF
V gene: TRBV2; J gene: TRBJ2-1; D gene: TRBD2; clone size: .; CDR3 DNA: TGTGCCAGCACGCCTCTAGCGGGGTGGGGGCAGTTCTTC; CDR3 protein: CASTPLAGWGQFF
V gene: TRBV5-8; J gene: TRBJ2-2; D gene: .; clone size: .; CDR3 DNA: TGTGCCAGCAGCTTGGCAGGGGTCCCCCGATCCGGGGAGCTGTTTTTT; CDR3 protein: CASSLAGVPRSGELFF
V gene: TRBV7-2; J gene: TRBJ1-1; D gene: .; clone size: once; CDR3 DNA: TGTGCCAGCAGCTCCATGGGAGGACCTGGGACTGAAGCTTTCTTT; CDR3 protein: CASSSMGGPGTEAFF
V gene: TRBV9; J gene: TRBJ1-5; D gene: .; clone size: .; CDR3 DNA: TGTGCCAGCAGCTCGGGAGCGGGCAATCAGCCCCAGCATTTT; CDR3 protein: CASSSGAGNQPQHF
V gene: TRBV11-2; J gene: TRBJ2-7; D gene: TRBD1; clone size: .; CDR3 DNA: TGTGCCAGCAGCTTAGAAGGGACAGGGGGCTACGAGCAGTACTTC; CDR3 protein: CASSLEGTGGYEQYF
V gene: TRBV5-8; J gene: TRBJ2-2; D gene: .; clone size: .; CDR3 DNA: TGTGCCAGCAACCGGGGGATTTTCCCCGGGGAGCTGTTTTTT; CDR3 protein: CASNRGIFPGELFF
V gene: TRBV9; J gene: TRBJ2-5; D gene: TRBD2; clone size: .; CDR3 DNA: TGTGCCAGCAGCGAAGGGGGGTGGGGACTAGCAGGAGAGACCCAGTACTTC; CDR3 protein: CASSEGGWGLAGETQYF
V gene: TRBV15; J gene: TRBJ2-2; D gene: .; clone size: few; CDR3 DNA: TGTGCCACCAGCAGAGGCAGGGCGACCACCGGGGAGCTGTTTTTT; CDR3 protein: CATSRGRATTGELFF
V gene: TRBV11-1; J gene: TRBJ1-2; D gene: TRBD1; clone size: .; CDR3 DNA: TGTGCCAGCAGCTATGGGACAGGGGGTGTCTATGGCTACACCTTC; CDR3 protein: CASSYGTGGVYGYTF
V gene: TRBV9; J gene: TRBJ1-1; D gene: .; clone size: few; CDR3 DNA: TGTGCCAGCAGCGTAAACTCTCTGAACACTGAAGCTTTCTTT; CDR3 protein: CASSVNSLNTEAFF
V gene: TRBV7-3; J gene: TRBJ2-7; D gene: .; clone size: once; CDR3 DNA: TGTGCCAGCAGCCGAAACGGAGGACAGAACTCTGGCGAGCAGTACTTC; CDR3 protein: CASSRNGGQNSGEQYF
V gene: TRBV7-2; J gene: TRBJ2-1; D gene: TRBD2; clone size: .; CDR3 DNA: TGTGCCAGCAGCTTAGCGAGGAGGACTAGCGGCCAGACGTCCTCCTACAATGAGCAGTTCTTC; CDR3 protein: CASSLARRTSGQTSSYNEQFF
V gene: TRBV5-1; J gene: TRBJ2-3; D gene: .; clone size: .; CDR3 DNA: TGCGCCAGCAGCTTGTTGGCCCGCACAGATACGCAGTATTTT; CDR3 protein: CASSLLARTDTQYF
V gene: TRBV5-5; J gene: TRBJ1-2; D gene: TRBD1; clone size: .; CDR3 DNA: TGTGCCAGCAGCTTGGGTGGTCCCCGACAGGGGGCGGAGATGGGCTACACCTTC; CDR3 protein: CASSLGGPRQGAEMGYTF
V gene: TRBV30; J gene: TRBJ2-3; D gene: .; clone size: .; CDR3 DNA: TGTGCCTGGAGTGTACACCGAGATACGCAGTATTTT; CDR3 protein: CAWSVHRDTQYF
V gene: TRBV4-2; J gene: TRBJ1-1; D gene: TRBD1; clone size: .; CDR3 DNA: TGTGCCAGCAGCCAACCTCGGACAGGGGGAACTGAAGCTTTCTTT; CDR3 protein: CASSQPRTGGTEAFF
V gene: TRBV6-1; J gene: TRBJ2-5; D gene: .; clone size: .; CDR3 DNA: TGTGCCAGCAGTGAAGCTTGGGCAGGGTTAGAGACCCAGTACTTC; CDR3 protein: CASSEAWAGLETQYF
V gene: TRBV4-1; J gene: TRBJ1-2; D gene: .; clone size: .; CDR3 DNA: TGCGCCAGCAGCCAAACGATACAGAAAGATAACTATGGCTACACCTTC; CDR3 protein: CASSQTIQKDNYGYTF
V gene: TRBV20-1; J gene: TRBJ2-5; D gene: .; clone size: .; CDR3 DNA: TGCAGTGCTAGTGTCTACCCCCAAGAGACCCAGTACTTC; CDR3 protein: CSASVYPQETQYF
V gene: TRBV19; J gene: TRBJ1-5; D gene: .; clone size: few; CDR3 DNA: TGTGCCATTGGAGGGGCAGATTATCAGCCCCAGCATTTT; CDR3 protein: CAIGGADYQPQHF
V gene: TRBV6-2/TRBV6-3; J gene: TRBJ2-7; D gene: .; clone size: .; CDR3 DNA: TGTGCCAGCAGCAACAACTACGAGCAGTACTTC; CDR3 protein: CASSNNYEQYF
V gene: TRBV27; J gene: TRBJ1-5; D gene: TRBD1; clone size: .; CDR3 DNA: TGTGCCAGCAGTTTTGGTACAGGGGGACACAATCAGCCCCAGCATTTT; CDR3 protein: CASSFGTGGHNQPQHF
V gene: TRBV19; J gene: TRBJ1-2; D gene: .; clone size: .; CDR3 DNA: TGTGCCAGTAGGCCTGCAGGGATACGGTATGGCTACACCTTC; CDR3 protein: CASRPAGIRYGYTF
V gene: TRBV28; J gene: TRBJ2-1; D gene: .; clone size: once; CDR3 DNA: TGTGCCAGCAGTTTATCGTACAATGAGCAGTTCTTC; CDR3 protein: CASSLSYNEQFF
V gene: TRBV11-3; J gene: TRBJ2-7; D gene: .; clone size: once; CDR3 DNA: TGTGCCAGCAGCTTAGGGGCTCGCGAGCAGTACTTC; CDR3 protein: CASSLGAREQYF
V gene: TRBV7-6; J gene: TRBJ1-3; D gene: .; clone size: .; CDR3 DNA: TGTGCCACCGGGGAGGGGTTTGGAAACACCATATATTTT; CDR3 protein: CATGEGFGNTIYF
V gene: TRBV9; J gene: TRBJ2-3; D gene: .; clone size: .; CDR3 DNA: TGTGCCAGCAGCGCCTTACTAGCTTCCGATACGCAGTATTTT; CDR3 protein: CASSALLASDTQYF
V gene: TRBV5-6; J gene: TRBJ2-7; D gene: TRBD2; clone size: .; CDR3 DNA: TGTGCCAGCAGCCAACTAGCGGGGGGGACCTACGAGCAGTACTTC; CDR3 protein: CASSQLAGGTYEQYF
V gene: TRBV30; J gene: TRBJ1-1; D gene: .; clone size: .; CDR3 DNA: TGTGCCTGGAGTCCCCAGAACACTGAAGCTTTCTTT; CDR3 protein: CAWSPQNTEAFF
V gene: TRBV7-9; J gene: TRBJ2-7; D gene: TRBD2; clone size: .; CDR3 DNA: TGTGCCAGCAGCGCCCCTAGCGGGGGGATTCCCTACGAGCAGTACTTC; CDR3 protein: CASSAPSGGIPYEQYF
V gene: TRBV6-2/TRBV6-3; J gene: TRBJ2-3; D gene: TRBD2; clone size: .; CDR3 DNA: TGTGCCAGCAGCTTCCCCCTAGCGGGGGGGACAAAAGATACGCAGTATTTT; CDR3 protein: CASSFPLAGGTKDTQYF
V gene: TRBV25-1; J gene: TRBJ1-3; D gene: .; clone size: .; CDR3 DNA: TGTGCCAGCAGTGCCCCTATAGAATCTGGAAACACCATATATTTT; CDR3 protein: CASSAPIESGNTIYF
V gene: TRBV19; J gene: TRBJ1-4; D gene: .; clone size: .; CDR3 DNA: TGTGCCAGTAGTACGGACAGCCTAGCAACTAATGAAAAACTGTTTTTT; CDR3 protein: CASSTDSLATNEKLFF
V gene: TRBV15; J gene: TRBJ2-7; D gene: .; clone size: .; CDR3 DNA: TGTGCCACCAGCAGAGATCGCGGGGCGGGGATAAACGAGCAGTACTTC; CDR3 protein: CATSRDRGAGINEQYF
V gene: TRBV5-4; J gene: TRBJ2-1; D gene: TRBD1; clone size: .; CDR3 DNA: TGTGCCAGCAGCCCCGGCGACAGGGGCCCCTACAATGAGCAGTTCTTC; CDR3 protein: CASSPGDRGPYNEQFF
V gene: TRBV6-2/TRBV6-3; J gene: TRBJ1-6; D gene: .; clone size: .; CDR3 DNA: TGTGCCAGCAGCCGAGTACATGGGGGCCGGGATAATTCACCCCTCCACTTT; CDR3 protein: CASSRVHGGRDNSPLHF
V gene: TRBV27; J gene: TRBJ2-7; D gene: .; clone size: .; CDR3 DNA: TGTGCCAGCAGTTTAGCGGGACGGTCCTACGAGCAGTACTTC; CDR3 protein: CASSLAGRSYEQYF
V gene: TRBV12-3/TRBV12-4; J gene: TRBJ2-7; D gene: TRBD1; clone size: .; CDR3 DNA: TGTGCCAGCAGTTACGACAGGGCCTACGAGCAGTACTTC; CDR3 protein: CASSYDRAYEQYF
V gene: TRBV4-2; J gene: TRBJ2-5; D gene: TRBD2; clone size: .; CDR3 DNA: TGTGCCAGCAGCCAAGATGGGACTAGCGGGGTACTTCTGACCCAGTACTTC; CDR3 protein: CASSQDGTSGVLLTQYF